This T cell receptor beta chain comes out of a study of Graves' ophthalmopathy and Graves' hyperthyroidism. Excluded: other autoimmune disease, uncontrolled infection, pregnancy or lactation. The PBMCs had their origin in 10 ml of fresh peripheral blood. Overall study findings and caveats: The 13-signature model separated ophthalmopathy from stable hyperthyroidism at 85% to 90% sensitivity and approximately 81% specificity. The model reached approximately 67% sensitivity and approximately 72% specificity for predicting ophthalmopathy progression.

RNA transcripts provided the template for amplifying TCR beta CDR3 regions. The authors performed first-round RT-PCR with HTBI primers and then a second-round multiplex PCR. Using its own MiXCR run on the multiplex PCR reads, TCRdb lists one record per CDR3 protein. The sample has 40,000 to 45,000 distinct CDR3 sequences; about 51% are singletons. A remark on this clonotype: No antigen is known for it.

Germline V gives CDR1 SGHNT, CDR2 YYREEE (reference sequence). The germline V and J ends were trimmed by 4 bases and 7 bases, with 17 bases remaining between them. The CDR3 is made up of 14 amino acids. The chain joins TRBV5-4 to TRBJ1-1; no firm D call. The sample comprised peripheral blood. This TCR came from an adult man with Graves' ophthalmopathy. As DNA, the CDR3 is TGTGCCAGCAGCAGTGACGCAGCAACTAATGAAGCTTTCTTT. Protein product: CASSSDAATNEAFF.